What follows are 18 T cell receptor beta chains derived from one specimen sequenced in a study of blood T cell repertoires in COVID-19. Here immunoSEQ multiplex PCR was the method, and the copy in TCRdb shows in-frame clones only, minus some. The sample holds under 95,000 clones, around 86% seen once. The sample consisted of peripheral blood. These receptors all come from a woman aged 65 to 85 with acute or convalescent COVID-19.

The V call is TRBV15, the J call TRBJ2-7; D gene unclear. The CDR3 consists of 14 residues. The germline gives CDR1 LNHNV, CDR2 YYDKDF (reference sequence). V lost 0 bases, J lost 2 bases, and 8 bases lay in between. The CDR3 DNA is TGTGCCACCAGCAGAGACCACGGTGCCTACGAGCAGTACTTC. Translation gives CATSRDHGAYEQYF. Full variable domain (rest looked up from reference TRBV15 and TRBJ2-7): DAMVIQNPRYQVTQFGKPVTLSCSQTLNHNVMYWYQQKSSQAPKLLFHYYDKDFNNEADTPDNFQSRRPNTSFCFLDIRSPGLGDTAMYLCATSRDHGAYEQYFGPGTRLTVT.

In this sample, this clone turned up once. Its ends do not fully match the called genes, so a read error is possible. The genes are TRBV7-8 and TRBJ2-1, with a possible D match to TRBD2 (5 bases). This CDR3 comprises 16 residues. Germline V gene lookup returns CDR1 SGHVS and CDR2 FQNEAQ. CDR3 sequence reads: CASSLHGGVSHNEQFF. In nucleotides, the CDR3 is TGTGCCAGCAGCTTACATGGAGGAGTCTCCCACAATGAGCAGTTCTTC.

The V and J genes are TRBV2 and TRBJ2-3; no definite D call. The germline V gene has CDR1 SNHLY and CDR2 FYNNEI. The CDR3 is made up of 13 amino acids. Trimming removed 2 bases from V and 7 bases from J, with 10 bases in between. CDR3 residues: CASSETAAYTQYF. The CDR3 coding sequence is TGTGCCAGCAGTGAAACAGCAGCTTATACGCAGTATTTT. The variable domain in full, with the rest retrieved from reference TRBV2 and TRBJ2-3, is EPEVTQTPSHQVTQMGQEVILRCVPISNHLYFYWYRQILGQKVEFLVSFYNNEISEKSEIFDDQFSVERPDGSNFTLKIRSTKLEDSAMYFCASSETAAYTQYFGPGTRLTVL.

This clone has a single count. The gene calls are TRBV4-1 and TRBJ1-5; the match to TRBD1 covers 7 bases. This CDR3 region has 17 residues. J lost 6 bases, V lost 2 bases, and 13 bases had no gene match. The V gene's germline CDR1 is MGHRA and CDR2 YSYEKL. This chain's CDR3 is CASSQPLLRGDAQPQHF. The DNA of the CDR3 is TGCGCCAGCAGCCAACCCCTCCTCAGGGGGGATGCTCAGCCCCAGCATTTT.

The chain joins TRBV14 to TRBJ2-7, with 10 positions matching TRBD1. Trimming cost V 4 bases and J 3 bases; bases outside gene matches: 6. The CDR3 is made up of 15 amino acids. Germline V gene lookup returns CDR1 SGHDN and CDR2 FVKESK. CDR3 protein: CASSPTGGLSYEQYF. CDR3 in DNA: TGTGCCAGCAGCCCGACAGGGGGCCTAAGCTACGAGCAGTACTTC.

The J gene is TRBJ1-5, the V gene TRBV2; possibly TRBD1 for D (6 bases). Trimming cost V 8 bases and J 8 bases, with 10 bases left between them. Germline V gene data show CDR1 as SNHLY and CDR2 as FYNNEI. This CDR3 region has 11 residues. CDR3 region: CASGGDEPQHF. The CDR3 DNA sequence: TGTGCCAGCGGGGGCGATGAGCCCCAGCATTTT. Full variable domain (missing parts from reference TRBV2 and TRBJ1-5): EPEVTQTPSHQVTQMGQEVILRCVPISNHLYFYWYRQILGQKVEFLVSFYNNEISEKSEIFDDQFSVERPDGSNFTLKIRSTKLEDSAMYFCASGGDEPQHFGDGTRLSIL.

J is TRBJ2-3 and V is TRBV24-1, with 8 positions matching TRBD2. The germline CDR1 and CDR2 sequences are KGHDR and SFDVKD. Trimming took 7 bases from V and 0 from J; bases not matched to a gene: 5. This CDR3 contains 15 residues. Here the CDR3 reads CATSARGASTDTQYF. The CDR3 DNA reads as TGTGCCACCAGCGCGCGGGGGGCAAGCACAGATACGCAGTATTTT.

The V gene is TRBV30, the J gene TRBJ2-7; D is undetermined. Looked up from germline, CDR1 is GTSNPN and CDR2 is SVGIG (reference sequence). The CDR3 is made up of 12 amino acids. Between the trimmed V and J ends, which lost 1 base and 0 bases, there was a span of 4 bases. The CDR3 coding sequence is TGTGCCTGGAGTGGAGCCTCCTACGAGCAGTACTTC. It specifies CAWSGASYEQYF.

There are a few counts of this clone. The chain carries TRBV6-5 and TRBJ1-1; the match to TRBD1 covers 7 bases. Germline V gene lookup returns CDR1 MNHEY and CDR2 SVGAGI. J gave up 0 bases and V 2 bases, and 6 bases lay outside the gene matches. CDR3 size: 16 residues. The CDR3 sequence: CASSYGTAIMNTEAFF. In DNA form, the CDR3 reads TGTGCCAGCAGTTACGGGACAGCAATAATGAACACTGAAGCTTTCTTT.

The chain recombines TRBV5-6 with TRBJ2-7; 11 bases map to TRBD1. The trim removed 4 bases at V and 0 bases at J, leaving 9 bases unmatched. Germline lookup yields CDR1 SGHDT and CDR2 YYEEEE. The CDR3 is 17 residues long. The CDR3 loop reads CASSPKPGTGGSYEQYF. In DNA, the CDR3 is TGTGCCAGCAGCCCCAAACCCGGGACAGGGGGCTCCTACGAGCAGTACTTC.

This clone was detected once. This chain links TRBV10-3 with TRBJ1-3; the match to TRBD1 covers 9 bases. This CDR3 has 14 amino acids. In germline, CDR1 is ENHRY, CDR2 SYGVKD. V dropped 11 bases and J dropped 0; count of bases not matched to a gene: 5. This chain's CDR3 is CAVDRGNSGNTIYF. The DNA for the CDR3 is TGTGCCGTGGACAGGGGTAACTCTGGAAACACCATATATTTT.

CDR3 protein: CASTCPGIQNQPQHF. The CDR3 DNA reads as TGTGCCAGCACCTGTCCGGGAATACAGAATCAGCCCCAGCATTTT. The genes are TRBV21-1 and TRBJ1-5. TRBV21-1 is labeled a pseudogene. The CDR3 has 15 amino acids.

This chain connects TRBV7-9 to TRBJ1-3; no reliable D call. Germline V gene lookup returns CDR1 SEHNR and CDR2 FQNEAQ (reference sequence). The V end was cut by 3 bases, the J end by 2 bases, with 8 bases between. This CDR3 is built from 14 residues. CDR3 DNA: TGTGCCAGCAGCTTGGGCGGGGCTGGAAACACCATATATTTT. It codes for CASSLGGAGNTIYF.

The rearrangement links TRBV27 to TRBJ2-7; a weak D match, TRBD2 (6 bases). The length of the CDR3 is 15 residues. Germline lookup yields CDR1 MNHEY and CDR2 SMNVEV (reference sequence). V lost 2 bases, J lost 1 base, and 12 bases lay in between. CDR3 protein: CASSLMGLISYEQYF. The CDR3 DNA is TGTGCCAGCAGTTTAATGGGACTTATTTCCTACGAGCAGTACTTC.

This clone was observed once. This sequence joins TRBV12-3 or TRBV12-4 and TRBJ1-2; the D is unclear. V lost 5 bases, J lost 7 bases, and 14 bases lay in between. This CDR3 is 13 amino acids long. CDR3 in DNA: TGTGCCAGCAGTGTTTTGGGGAGTCGTGGCTACACCTTC. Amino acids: CASSVLGSRGYTF.

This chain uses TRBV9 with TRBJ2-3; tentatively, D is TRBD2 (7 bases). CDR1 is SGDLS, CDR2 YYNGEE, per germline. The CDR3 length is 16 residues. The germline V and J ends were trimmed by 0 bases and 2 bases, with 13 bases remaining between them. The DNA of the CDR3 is TGTGCCAGCAGCGTAGAACCCGGGGGGCCCACAGATACGCAGTATTTT. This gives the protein CASSVEPGGPTDTQYF.

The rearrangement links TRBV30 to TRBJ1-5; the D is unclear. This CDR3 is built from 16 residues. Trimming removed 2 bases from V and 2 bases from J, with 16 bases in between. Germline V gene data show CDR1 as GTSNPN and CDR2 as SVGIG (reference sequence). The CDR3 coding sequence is TGTGCCTGGAGTCCCGCACGGGGAGGTGGCAATCAGCCCCAGCATTTT. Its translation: CAWSPARGGGNQPQHF.

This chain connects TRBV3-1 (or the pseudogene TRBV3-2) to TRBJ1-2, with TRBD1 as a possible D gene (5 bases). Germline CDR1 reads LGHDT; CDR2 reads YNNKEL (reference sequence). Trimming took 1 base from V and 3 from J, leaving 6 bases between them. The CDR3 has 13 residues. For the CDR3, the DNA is TGTGCCAGCAGCCAAGTAGGGGACTATGGCTACACCTTC. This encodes CASSQVGDYGYTF.